The next 17 T cell receptor beta chains were all read from a single sample in a study of beta chain features in type 1 diabetes. As every portion of the isolated RNA was reverse transcribed, the sequencing read expressed TCRB transcripts. This table comes from immunoSEQ multiplex PCR, and its TCRdb copy is limited to in-frame clones, with some not included. The sample records over 120,000 clones, roughly a tenth being singletons. Input material: central memory CD4+ T cells from blood. The receptors here all came from a man aged 18 to 29 in good health.

This clone was seen only a few times. This sequence joins TRBV14 and TRBJ1-2, with D possibly matching TRBD1 (5 bases). Germline V gives CDR1 SGHDN, CDR2 FVKESK. The germline V and J ends were trimmed by 0 bases and 8 bases, with 13 bases remaining between them. The CDR3 has 14 residues. The CDR3 region is CASSQDGRVGGYTF. Written as DNA, the CDR3 is TGTGCCAGCAGCCAAGATGGCAGGGTTGGCGGCTACACCTTC. The full variable domain, completed using reference TRBV14 and TRBJ1-2, is EAGVTQFPSHSVIEKGQTVTLRCDPISGHDNLYWYRRVMGKEIKFLLHFVKESKQDESGMPNNRFLAERTGGTYSTLKVQPAELEDSGVYFCASSQDGRVGGYTFGSGTRLTVV.

This chain joins TRBV18 and TRBJ1-2, with 11 positions matching TRBD1. V lost 3 bases and J lost 7; bases outside the gene matches: 10. The CDR3 loop spans 16 amino acids. CDR1 and CDR2 (germline): KGHSH, LQKENI. CDR3 residues: CASSPTLGQGGSGYTF. As DNA, the CDR3 is TGTGCCAGCTCACCGACTTTGGGACAGGGGGGAAGTGGCTACACCTTC.

The chain recombines TRBV4-3 with TRBJ1-6, with TRBD1 matching over 8 bases. This CDR3 has 15 residues. V lost 5 bases to trimming and J lost 4 bases; unmatched junction nucleotides: 4. Germline CDR1 reads LGHNA; CDR2 reads YSLEER. The CDR3, as DNA: TGCGCCAGCAGCGGACAGGGAGCGTATAATTCACCCCTCCACTTT. It is translated as CASSGQGAYNSPLHF.

The chain joins TRBV7-2 to TRBJ2-1, with D hard to call. CDR1 SGHTA and CDR2 FQGNSA come from the germline V gene. Trimming took off 4 bases at V and 15 bases at J, with 13 bases between the two ends. The CDR3 contains 11 residues. This CDR3 is CASSSETRPFF. DNA of the CDR3: TGTGCCAGCAGCTCCGAGACGAGGCCGTTCTTC.

V is TRBV28 and J is TRBJ2-5, with 12 bases lining up with TRBD2. The CDR3 has 15 residues. The trim removed 3 bases at V and 4 bases at J, leaving 3 bases unmatched. Germline V lookup: CDR1 MDHEN, CDR2 SYDVKM. CDR3 sequence: CASSLRLAGAETQYF. The CDR3 region has the DNA TGTGCCAGCAGTTTGCGACTAGCGGGGGCAGAGACCCAGTACTTC.

The chain's CDR3 is CAWSAVGRGVSNQPQHF. CDR3 nucleotides: TGTGCCTGGAGCGCGGTGGGCCGGGGGGTTAGCAATCAGCCCCAGCATTTT. The chain couples TRBV30 to TRBJ1-5; D is perhaps TRBD1 (5 bases). The CDR3 is made up of 17 amino acids. Trimming removed 3 bases from V and 0 bases from J, with 18 bases in between. Germline CDR1 is GTSNPN and CDR2 is SVGIG (reference sequence).

This clone has more than one count but fewer than ten. The rearrangement joins TRBV6-5 to TRBJ2-1, with 8 positions matching TRBD2. The CDR3 loop spans 14 amino acids. V dropped 7 bases and J dropped 9; count of bases not matched to a gene: 11. CDR1 and CDR2 (germline): MNHEY, SVGAGI. The CDR3 region has the DNA TGTGCCAGCACCCGCGAGCGGGGGCGTAGTGAGCAGTTCTTC. Amino acids: CASTRERGRSEQFF.

The V gene is TRBV9, the J gene TRBJ1-5; 7 positions match TRBD1. Germline V gives CDR1 SGDLS, CDR2 YYNGEE. CDR3 length: 16 amino acids. Trimming at V came to 0 bases and at J to 5 bases, leaving 8 bases not matched to a gene. CDR3 residues: CASSVGEGGPHQPQHF. CDR3 sequence (DNA): TGTGCCAGCAGCGTAGGTGAAGGGGGCCCCCATCAGCCCCAGCATTTT.

The table lists this clone with a few counts. The chain uses TRBV7-2 and TRBJ1-3, with 7 bases lining up with TRBD1. The CDR3 length is 14 residues. With 7 bases clipped from V and 3 bases from J, the junction kept 6 bases outside the gene matches. Germline lookup yields CDR1 SGHTA and CDR2 FQGNSA. CDR3 region: CASTRTGFGNTIYF. The CDR3 DNA follows: TGTGCCAGCACCAGGACAGGTTTTGGAAACACCATATATTTT.

This clone was counted many times. The V gene is TRBV4-3, the J gene TRBJ2-7, with D unclear. Trimming pared 0 bases from V and 6 bases from J, leaving 9 bases between. Germline values: CDR1 LGHNA, CDR2 YSLEER. The CDR3 is 13 residues long. The CDR3 bases are TGCGCCAGCAGCCAAGACCGACCGGGCGAGCAGTACTTC. Encoded protein: CASSQDRPGEQYF.

This clone was seen a handful of times. The chain carries TRBV5-1 and TRBJ1-1; TRBD1 might be the D (6 bases). The V gene lost 4 bases and the J gene lost 1 base, with 14 bases spanning the gap. The CDR3 has 15 amino acids. Germline CDR1 SGHRS, CDR2 YFSETQ. The CDR3, as DNA: TGCGCCAGCAGCACCACGGGACACCCGAACACTGAAGCTTTCTTT. Translated: CASSTTGHPNTEAFF.

This clone was seen more than once but under ten times. The chain has TRBV28 and TRBJ2-3; 11 nucleotides align to TRBD2. The V gene's germline CDR1 is MDHEN and CDR2 SYDVKM. This CDR3 contains 16 residues. Unmatched junction bases numbered 9, after V lost 4 bases and J lost 6 bases. CDR3 in amino acids: CASSSRLAGNVDTQYF. CDR3 in DNA: TGTGCCAGCAGTTCACGACTAGCGGGGAATGTCGATACGCAGTATTTT.

This chain joins TRBV28 and TRBJ1-4, with 7 bases that match TRBD1. The CDR3 totals 15 residues. Per the germline V gene, CDR1 is MDHEN and CDR2 is SYDVKM. Unmatched junction bases numbered 10, after V lost 6 bases and J lost 6 bases. CDR3 sequence: CASSSAGTADEKLFF. Here the CDR3 DNA reads TGTGCCAGCAGCTCCGCCGGGACAGCGGATGAAAAACTGTTTTTT.

The V call is TRBV7-2, the J call TRBJ1-5; D gene uncertain. The CDR3 contains 15 residues. Germline CDR1 and CDR2: SGHTA and FQGNSA. Deletions cut 1 base from V and 0 bases from J, with 7 bases between. This CDR3 is CASSLGPASNQPQHF. The DNA for the CDR3 is TGTGCCAGCAGCTTAGGGCCCGCTAGCAATCAGCCCCAGCATTTT.

This clone has more than one count but fewer than ten. The CDR3 sequence is CASSVMQGNSNQPQHF. CDR3 sequence (DNA): TGCGCCAGCAGTGTGATGCAGGGAAATAGCAATCAGCCCCAGCATTTT. The genes are TRBV10-1 and TRBJ1-5; D is possibly TRBD1 (5 bases). V lost 4 bases and J lost 0, with 13 bases in between. From germline, CDR1 is WNHNN and CDR2 SYGVQD (reference sequence). The CDR3 loop spans 16 amino acids.

A few counts support this clone. The chain uses TRBV30 and TRBJ1-2, with 7 bases aligning to TRBD1. The CDR3 contains 13 residues. The ends lost 2 bases at V and 5 bases at J; junction bases unmatched: 5. Germline CDR1 GTSNPN, CDR2 SVGIG (reference sequence). DNA for the CDR3: TGTGCCTGGAGTAGAACAGGGGAGTATGGCTACACCTTC. It yields the protein CAWSRTGEYGYTF.

This clone was counted many times. V usage is TRBV30 and J usage is TRBJ1-2; D is undetermined. The length of the CDR3 is 15 residues. The V end was cut by 3 bases, the J end by 0 bases, with 14 bases between. Germline-derived CDR1 and CDR2 are GTSNPN and SVGIG (reference sequence). The CDR3 DNA reads TGTGCCTGGAGATCCGTCGGGGAAGCTAACTATGGCTACACCTTC. Protein product: CAWRSVGEANYGYTF.